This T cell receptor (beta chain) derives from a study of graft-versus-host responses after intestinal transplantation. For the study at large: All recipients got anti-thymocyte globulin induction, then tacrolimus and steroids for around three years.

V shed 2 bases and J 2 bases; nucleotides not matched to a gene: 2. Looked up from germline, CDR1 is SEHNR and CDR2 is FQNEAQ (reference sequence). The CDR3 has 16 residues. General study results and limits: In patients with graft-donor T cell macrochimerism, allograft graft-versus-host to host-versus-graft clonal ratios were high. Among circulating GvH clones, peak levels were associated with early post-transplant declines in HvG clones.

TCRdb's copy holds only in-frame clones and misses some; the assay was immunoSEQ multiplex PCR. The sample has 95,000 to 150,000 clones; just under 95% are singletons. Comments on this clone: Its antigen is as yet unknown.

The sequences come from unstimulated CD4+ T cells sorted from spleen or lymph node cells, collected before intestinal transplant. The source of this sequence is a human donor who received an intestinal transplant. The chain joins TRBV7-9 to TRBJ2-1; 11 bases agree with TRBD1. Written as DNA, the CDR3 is TGTGCCAGCAGCTTATGGACAGGGGGCGCCTACAATGAGCAGTTCTTC. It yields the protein CASSLWTGGAYNEQFF.